The clone carrying this TCR beta chain has a handful of counts. The antigen is undetermined. The sample originates from a study of T cells after yellow fever vaccination. Study-wide findings and caveats: Clonotypes found in both CD4 and CD8 compartments made up a small share.

5'RACE template switching added a universal primer site and UMIs to TCR cDNA. MiXCR, run by TCRdb on the 5' RACE reads, gives a single entry per CDR3 protein. The profile shows roughly 190,000 distinct CDR3 sequences, approximately 11% of them singletons. The CDR3 loop spans 16 amino acids. Germline V gives CDR1 MNHEY, CDR2 SVGEGT. The J segment lost 2 bases and the V segment lost 8 bases, leaving 9 bases of the junction unmatched. This sequence joins TRBV6-2 or TRBV6-3 and TRBJ2-1; TRBD2 aligns across 10 bases. Source: CD8+ T cells sorted from PBMCs, taken 15 days after the yellow fever booster vaccination. The origin of this receptor is a man aged 18 to 29 who received the YFV17D yellow fever vaccine. The CDR3 here is CASSSRAGGPYNEQFF. DNA for the CDR3: TGTGCCAGCTCAAGCAGAGCGGGGGGGCCCTACAATGAGCAGTTCTTC.